The entry below describes one T cell receptor beta chain. The specificity of this receptor is unknown. Base qualities are not at hand, and no much larger clone is one base apart. This entry comes from a study of OX40 agonist ivuxolimab in advanced cancers. General notes on the study: Ivuxolimab was a fully human IgG2 agonistic monoclonal antibody targeting the costimulatory receptor OX40 (CD134). Intravenous ivuxolimab was administered to patients every 2 weeks at six dose levels: 0.01, 0.1, 0.3, 1.5, 3 and 10 mg/kg. In the dose-escalation cohort, more than 80% of patients were male, and the mean age was approximately 60 years with a range of 23 to 79. Patients were allowed to have had prior anti-PD-1, anti-PD-L1 or anti-CTLA-4 therapy, and roughly 40% of the dose-escalation patients had previously received checkpoint inhibitors. Partial responses occurred in three dose-escalation patients, of whom one had hepatocellular carcinoma and two had cutaneous melanoma. The paper describes the monotherapy dose-escalation part (N = 52 patients) of the phase I trial of ivuxolimab. The point of sequencing TCRbeta in the periphery was to test whether ivuxolimab changed TCR sequence diversity and drove clonal T-cell expansion. Among the approximately 50 dose-escalation patients, around 20 had hepatocellular carcinoma, 15 or so melanoma, 9 renal cell carcinoma and 9 head and neck cancer. Study-wide conclusions, independent of this receptor: The antigen specificity of the clonally expanded peripheral T cells was not determined. After ivuxolimab, expanded clones were on average more numerous among CD8+ T cells than among CD4+ T cells. Partial responders in the 0.1-3.0 mg/kg groups had among the lowest normalized peripheral clonal expansion, especially among CD8+ T cells. At doses of 0.1 to 3.0 mg/kg, clonal expansion of both CD4+ and CD8+ blood T cells was observed from baseline to week 6. Low levels of normalized T-cell clonal expansion were also seen in some patients who did not respond.

For sequencing of the TCRbeta CDR3 region, genomic DNA was extracted from the sorted cells. The immunoSEQ Assay was used for sequencing of TCRbeta CDR3 regions. The table comes from immuneACCESS by way of TCRdb, which keeps in-frame sequences with V and J called. Part of the clones is missing from these tables; in studies checked, under half for an unresolved V gene and the rest for unknown reasons. This sample gives approximately 61,000 clones in total; approximately 91% of them show up just once. The leading ten clones occupy around 20% of the sample. Patients with autoimmune disease history or receiving systemic immunosuppression were excluded from the trial. In every dose cohort, peripheral blood was drawn for TCR sequencing at baseline, cycle 4 day 1, and cycle 7 day 1. Samples were obtained from an open-label, multicenter, first-in-human phase I dose-escalation trial of ivuxolimab. The trial enrolled adults with locally advanced or metastatic head and neck squamous cell, hepatocellular, melanoma or renal cell carcinoma. CD4+ and CD8+ T cells were sorted separately from peripheral blood before TCR sequencing.

The CDR3 spans 11 residues, from the cysteine through the phenylalanine. Only the CDR3 region is kept as DNA, spanning 33 bases read in frame from base 1. The V end loses 8 bases and the J end loses 1 base, and a stretch of 6 bases separates them. Via the germline V gene, CDR1 is ENHRY and CDR2 SYGVKD. The starting material was CD4+ or CD8+ T cells sorted from blood, obtained in a trial of the OX40 agonist ivuxolimab. The V gene is TRBV10-3 and the J gene is TRBJ2-7, with no D gene named confidently. The TCR comes from an adult with an advanced solid tumor such as melanoma, head and neck, liver or kidney cancer. CDR3 sequence: CAISTSYEQYF. The base sequence is TGTGCCATCTCGACTTCCTACGAGCAGTACTTC.